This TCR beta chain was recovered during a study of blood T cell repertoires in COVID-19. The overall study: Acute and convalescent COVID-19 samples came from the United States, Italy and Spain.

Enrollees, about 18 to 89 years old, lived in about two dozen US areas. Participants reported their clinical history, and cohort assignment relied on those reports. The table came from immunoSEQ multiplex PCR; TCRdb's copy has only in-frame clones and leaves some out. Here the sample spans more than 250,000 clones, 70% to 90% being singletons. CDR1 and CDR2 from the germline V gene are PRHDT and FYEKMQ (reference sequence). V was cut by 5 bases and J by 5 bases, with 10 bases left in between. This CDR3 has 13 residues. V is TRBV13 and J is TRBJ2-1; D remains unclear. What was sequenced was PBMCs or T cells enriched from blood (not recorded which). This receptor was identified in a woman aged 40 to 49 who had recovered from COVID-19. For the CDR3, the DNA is TGTGCCAGCAGCCACAGACGAAACAATGAGCAGTTCTTC. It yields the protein CASSHRRNNEQFF.